A single sample is the source of the 8 T cell receptor beta chains below, sequenced in a study of OX40 agonist ivuxolimab in advanced cancers. Assay used: immunoSEQ multiplex PCR; TCRdb lists only in-frame clones, some missing. The table has about 55,000 clones, about 88% seen once. This sample comprised CD4+ or CD8+ T cells sorted from blood, obtained in a trial of the OX40 agonist ivuxolimab. These receptors were taken from an adult with an advanced solid tumor such as melanoma, head and neck, liver or kidney cancer.

The CDR3 DNA reads TGTGCTAGTGGTTTGCCGACAGGGAAAGGCGGGAGGTCCCATGAGCAGTTCTTC. The encoded protein is CASGLPTGKGGRSHEQFF. V is TRBV12-5 and J is TRBJ2-1, with TRBD2 as a possible D gene (8 bases). V lost 2 bases to trimming and J lost 8 bases, with 25 bases between them. The CDR3 length is 18 residues. CDR1 and CDR2 from the germline V gene are LGHNT and FRNRAP.

This chain connects TRBV30 to TRBJ1-6; unclear D gene. Per germline, CDR1 GTSNPN and CDR2 SVGIG (reference sequence). The germline V and J ends were trimmed by 2 bases and 8 bases, with 7 bases remaining between them. The CDR3 consists of 12 residues. The DNA of the CDR3 is TGTGCCTGGAGTCTCACTGATTCACCCCTCCACTTT. Its protein is CAWSLTDSPLHF.

About this clone itself: Germline and junction disagree at one end, which may indicate a read error. The V and J genes are TRBV7-7 and TRBJ2-3, with 10 bases that match TRBD2. Germline loops: CDR1 SSHAT, CDR2 FNYEAQ (reference sequence). This CDR3 spans 16 amino acids. CDR3 amino acids: CASSQPGLASTDTQYF. The CDR3 DNA reads TGTGCTAGCAGCCAGCCGGGACTAGCGTCTACAGATACGCAGTATTTT.

This rearrangement joins TRBV6-1 to TRBJ1-1; D not resolved. The germline CDR1 and CDR2 sequences are MNHNS and SASEGT. This CDR3 has 14 residues. The V end was cut by 7 bases, the J end by 3 bases, with 15 bases between. CDR3 nucleotides: TGTGCCAGCACCCTAATCCTCACTGACACTGAAGCTTTCTTT. Its protein product is CASTLILTDTEAFF.

The chain employs TRBV27 and TRBJ2-3, with TRBD2 identical over 10 bases. CDR3 length equals 14 residues. V was pared by 6 bases and J by 4 bases, with 4 bases of the junction left unmatched. Germline V CDR1 and CDR2: MNHEY, SMNVEV (reference sequence). CDR3 loop: CASRRAGGPDTQYF. CDR3 coding DNA: TGTGCCAGCAGAAGAGCGGGAGGGCCAGATACGCAGTATTTT.

The chain employs TRBV19 and TRBJ2-3, with 9 bases aligning to TRBD2. The CDR3 length is 13 residues. Germline loops: CDR1 LNHDA, CDR2 SQIVND (reference sequence). J gave up 0 bases and V 9 bases, and 1 base lay outside the gene matches. The CDR3 nucleotides read TGTGCCAGCGCGGGGGGGAGCACAGATACGCAGTATTTT. This encodes CASAGGSTDTQYF.

V gene TRBV6-1 combines with J gene TRBJ2-1; 9 bases are shared with TRBD2. CDR1 is MNHNS, CDR2 SASEGT, per germline. V gave up 6 bases and J gave up 6 bases; unmatched junction bases: 0. The CDR3 has 12 amino acids. The CDR3 is CASRTSGNEQFF. The DNA of the CDR3 is TGTGCCAGCAGGACTAGCGGCAATGAGCAGTTCTTC.

V is TRBV27 and J is TRBJ2-3; 8 nucleotides line up with TRBD2. The CDR3 covers 15 residues. V lost 3 bases, J lost 5 bases, and 7 bases stayed unmatched. CDR1 and CDR2 from the germline V gene are MNHEY and SMNVEV (reference sequence). CDR3 nucleotide sequence: TGTGCCAGCAGTTTGAGCGGGAGAAGTAGAGATACGCAGTATTTT. Protein product: CASSLSGRSRDTQYF.